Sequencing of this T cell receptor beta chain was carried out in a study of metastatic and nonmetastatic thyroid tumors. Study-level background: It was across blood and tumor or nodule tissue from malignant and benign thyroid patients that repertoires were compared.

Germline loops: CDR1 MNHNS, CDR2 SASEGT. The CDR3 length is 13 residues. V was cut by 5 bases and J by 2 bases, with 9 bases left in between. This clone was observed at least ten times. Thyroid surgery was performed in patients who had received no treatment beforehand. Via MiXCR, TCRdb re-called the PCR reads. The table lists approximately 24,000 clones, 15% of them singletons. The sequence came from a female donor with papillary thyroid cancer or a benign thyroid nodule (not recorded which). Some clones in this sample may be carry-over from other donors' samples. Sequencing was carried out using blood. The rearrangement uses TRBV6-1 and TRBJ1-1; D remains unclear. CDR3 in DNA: TGTGCCAGCAGTCTGGGCCTTAACACTGAAGCTTTCTTT. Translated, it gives CASSLGLNTEAFF.